This section outlines one T cell receptor beta chain sequence together with its context. This sample is part of a study of blood T cell repertoires in COVID-19. About the research overall: From T cells, B-cell-depleted T cells, or PBMCs came the material, which was cDNA or gDNA.

The repertoire was sequenced with immunoSEQ multiplex PCR; TCRdb's copy has only in-frame clones and lacks some. The sample holds 56,000 or so clones, more than 80% seen once. Trimming at V came to 1 base and at J to 0 bases, leaving 23 bases not matched to a gene. Germline CDR1 and CDR2: SGHTA and FQGTGA. The CDR3 consists of 24 residues. This sequence originates from a human donor in a cohort sampled during active COVID-19. This chain connects TRBV7-3 to TRBJ2-6; 8 positions agree with TRBD1. The sequencing sample was made of peripheral blood. The CDR3 bases are TGTGCCAGCAGCTTAAAGGGGGGTGGGACAGGATCTACGATCACAAACTCTGGGGCCAACGTCCTGACTTTC. This gives the protein CASSLKGGGTGSTITNSGANVLTF.